This T cell receptor beta chain stems from a study of blood T cell repertoires in COVID-19. Study information: Samples of COVID-19 (acute and convalescent) were obtained from the United States, Italy and Spain. From T cells, B-cell-depleted T cells, or PBMCs came the material, which was cDNA or gDNA.

The CDR3 is made up of 15 amino acids. In germline, CDR1 is LNHDA, CDR2 SQIVND (reference sequence). V was clipped by 6 bases and J by 4 bases, with 17 bases between them. Per the original methods: Researchers report that nucleated cell counts were estimated from reference gene primer amplification. Assay: immunoSEQ multiplex PCR; the TCRdb copy retains only in-frame clones and omits some. The V and J calls and clone size were taken over from that table, and D and trimming were inferred from the DNA. The sample consists of about 100,000 clones, 80% to 90% of them appearing once. This receptor was identified in a woman aged 25 to 39 with acute or convalescent COVID-19. The J gene is TRBJ2-3, the V gene TRBV19; maybe TRBD1 (5 bases). Sequenced: peripheral blood. Here the CDR3 DNA reads TGTGCCAGTAGACGTCAGGGTTGGGGATCAGATACGCAGTATTTT. Translated: CASRRQGWGSDTQYF.